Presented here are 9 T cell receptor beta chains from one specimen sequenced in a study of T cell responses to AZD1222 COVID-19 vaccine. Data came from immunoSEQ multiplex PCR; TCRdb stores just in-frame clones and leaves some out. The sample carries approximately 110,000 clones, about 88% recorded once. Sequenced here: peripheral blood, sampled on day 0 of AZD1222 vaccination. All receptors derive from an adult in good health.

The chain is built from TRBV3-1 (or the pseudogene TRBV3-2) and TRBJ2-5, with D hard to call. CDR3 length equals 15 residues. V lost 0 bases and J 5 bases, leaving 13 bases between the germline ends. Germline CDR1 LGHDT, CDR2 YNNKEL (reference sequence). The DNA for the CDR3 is TGTGCCAGCAGCCAAGATAATGGGTTAAGGGAGACCCAGTACTTC. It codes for CASSQDNGLRETQYF.

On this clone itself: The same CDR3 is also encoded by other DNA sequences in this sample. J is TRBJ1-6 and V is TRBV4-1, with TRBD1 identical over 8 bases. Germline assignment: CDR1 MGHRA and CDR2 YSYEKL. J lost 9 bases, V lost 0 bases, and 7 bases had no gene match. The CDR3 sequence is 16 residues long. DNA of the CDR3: TGCGCCAGCAGCCAAGAGGGCAGGGGGCTGGGTTCACCCCTCCACTTT. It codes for CASSQEGRGLGSPLHF.

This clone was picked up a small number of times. The CDR3 sequence is CASSVTGTGWKETQYF. In DNA, the CDR3 is TGTGCCAGCAGCGTAACCGGGACAGGGTGGAAAGAGACCCAGTACTTC. This sequence joins TRBV7-2 and TRBJ2-5, with TRBD1 matching over 9 bases. V was pared by 5 bases and J by 3 bases, with 10 bases of the junction left unmatched. The germline gives CDR1 SGHTA, CDR2 FQGNSA. The length of the CDR3 is 16 residues.

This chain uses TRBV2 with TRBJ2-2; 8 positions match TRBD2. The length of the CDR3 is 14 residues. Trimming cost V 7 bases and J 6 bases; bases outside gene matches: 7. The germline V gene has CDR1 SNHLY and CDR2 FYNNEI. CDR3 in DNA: TGTGCCAGCAAGGGTACGGGAGGGCCCGGGGAGCTGTTTTTT. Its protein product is CASKGTGGPGELFF.

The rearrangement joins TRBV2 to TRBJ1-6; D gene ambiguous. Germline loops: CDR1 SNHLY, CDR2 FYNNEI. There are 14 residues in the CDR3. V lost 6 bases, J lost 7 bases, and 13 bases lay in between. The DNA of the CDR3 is TGTGCCAGCAGCCCCCCTGCAACGAATTCACCCCTCCACTTT. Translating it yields CASSPPATNSPLHF.

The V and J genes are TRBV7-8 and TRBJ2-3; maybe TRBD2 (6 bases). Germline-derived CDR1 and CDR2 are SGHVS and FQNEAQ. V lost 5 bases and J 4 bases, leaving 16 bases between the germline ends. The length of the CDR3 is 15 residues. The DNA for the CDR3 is TGTGCCAGCAGCCCCGGACTACACTTGGCAGATACGCAGTATTTT. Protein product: CASSPGLHLADTQYF.

CDR3: CASRRQAFYEQYF. The CDR3 DNA sequence: TGTGCCAGCAGAAGACAGGCTTTCTACGAGCAGTACTTC. The chain couples TRBV27 to TRBJ2-7, with TRBD1 as a possible D gene (6 bases). Trimming shortened V by 6 bases and J by 3 bases, and 12 bases separated the two germline ends. The germline CDR1 and CDR2 sequences are MNHEY and SMNVEV (reference sequence). CDR3 length equals 13 residues.

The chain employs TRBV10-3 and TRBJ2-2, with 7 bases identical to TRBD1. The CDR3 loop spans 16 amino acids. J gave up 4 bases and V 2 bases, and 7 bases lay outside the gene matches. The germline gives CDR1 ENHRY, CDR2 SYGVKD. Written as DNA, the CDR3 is TGTGCCATCAGTGAGGGGGGACAGTCTGCCACCGGGGAGCTGTTTTTT. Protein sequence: CAISEGGQSATGELFF.

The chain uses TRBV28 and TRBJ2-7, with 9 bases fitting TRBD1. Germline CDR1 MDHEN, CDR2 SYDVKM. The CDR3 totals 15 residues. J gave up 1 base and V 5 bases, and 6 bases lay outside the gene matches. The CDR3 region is CASSPQGAGSYEQYF. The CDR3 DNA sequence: TGTGCCAGCAGTCCACAGGGGGCGGGATCCTACGAGCAGTACTTC.